The 19 T cell receptor beta chains presented below share a single source sample, sequenced in a study of T cells in Graves' hyperthyroidism and ophthalmopathy. The CDR3 regions of TCR beta were amplified from RNA transcripts. First-round RT-PCR of the TCR CDR3 relied on the HTBI primer set. TCRdb itself ran the multiplex PCR reads through MiXCR, one entry per CDR3 protein. The sample includes about 640,000 distinct CDR3 sequences, 20% to 25% of them seen just once. Material: blood. The origin of the receptors is a man aged 30-40 years with Graves' ophthalmopathy.

The chain couples TRBV6-1 to TRBJ2-7; 13 bases fit TRBD2. Germline loops: CDR1 MNHNS, CDR2 SASEGT. V dropped 7 bases and J dropped 4; count of bases not matched to a gene: 1. The CDR3 covers 13 residues. The CDR3 nucleotides are TGTGCCAGCATACTAGCGGGAGGGTACGAGCAGTACTTC. Residues: CASILAGGYEQYF.

This clonotype was seen once. The J gene is TRBJ2-1, the V gene TRBV29-1; the D is unclear. The CDR3 has 12 residues. CDR1 SQVTM and CDR2 ANQGSEA come from the germline V gene. V gave up 7 bases and J gave up 6 bases, with 13 bases separating them. CDR3 sequence reads: CSGAWGTNEQFF. The CDR3, as DNA: TGCAGCGGGGCCTGGGGTACCAATGAGCAGTTCTTC.

This clonotype was seen a few times. CDR3 nucleotides: TGTGCCAGCAGCCAATACTCGGCCAATGAGCAGTTCTTC. Translating gives CASSQYSANEQFF. The rearrangement joins TRBV14 to TRBJ2-1; D uncertain. CDR3 length equals 13 residues. V was pared by 2 bases and J by 6 bases, with 8 bases between. Germline lookup yields CDR1 SGHDN and CDR2 FVKESK. Full variable domain (outside the CDR3, taken from reference TRBV14 and TRBJ2-1): EAGVTQFPSHSVIEKGQTVTLRCDPISGHDNLYWYRRVMGKEIKFLLHFVKESKQDESGMPNNRFLAERTGGTYSTLKVQPAELEDSGVYFCASSQYSANEQFFGPGTRLTVL.

This clonotype was seen a handful of times. V and J are TRBV16 and TRBJ2-7, with D possibly TRBD2 on 5 matching bases. CDR3 length: 14 amino acids. The V end lost 8 bases, the J end lost 5 bases, and 19 bases lay between the germline ends. The germline gives CDR1 KGHSY, CDR2 FQNENV. The CDR3 coding sequence is TGTGCCAGCGGAAACGGACTGCTAAACCACGAGCAGTACTTC. This gives the protein CASGNGLLNHEQYF.

This clonotype was picked up many times. The rearrangement links TRBV20-1 to TRBJ2-1; 7 bases are a match to TRBD2. In germline, CDR1 is DFQATT, CDR2 SNEGSKA (reference sequence). The CDR3 covers 15 residues. J lost 8 bases, V lost 3 bases, and 13 bases had no gene match. The CDR3 region has the DNA TGCAGTGCTAGCCCCCCACTAGCGCGAGGGGATGAGCAGTTCTTC. This gives the protein CSASPPLARGDEQFF.

This clonotype was found a few times. The CDR3 bases are TGTGCCAGCAGTTACGGGCTGAGTAGCTCCTATAATTCACCCCTCCACTTT. It specifies CASSYGLSSSYNSPLHF. The V call is TRBV6-6, the J call TRBJ1-6; D not certain. Germline V gene data show CDR1 as MNHNY and CDR2 as SVGAGI (reference sequence). The V end lost 2 bases, the J end lost 0 bases, and 11 bases lay between the germline ends. This CDR3 is 17 amino acids long.

This clonotype was observed a handful of times. This rearrangement joins TRBV5-1 to TRBJ1-2; TRBD1 matches at 9 bases. Looked up from germline, CDR1 is SGHRS and CDR2 is YFSETQ. Trimming removed 2 bases from V and 4 bases from J; junction bases left unmatched: 6. CDR3 size: 15 residues. CDR3 coding DNA: TGCGCCAGCAGCTTACCGGGACAGGGTGTCTATGGCTACACCTTC. Its protein product is CASSLPGQGVYGYTF.

The table lists this clonotype with many counts. The CDR3 here is CSALDRGSYEQYF. DNA for the CDR3: TGCAGTGCTTTGGACAGGGGATCCTACGAGCAGTACTTC. The rearrangement links TRBV20-1 to TRBJ2-7; 9 nucleotides align to TRBD1. The V gene end was trimmed by 5 bases and the J gene end by 1 base; junction bases not matched to a gene: 3. CDR3 length equals 13 residues. Germline CDR1 DFQATT, CDR2 SNEGSKA (reference sequence).

A few counts support this clonotype. This chain joins TRBV6-1 and TRBJ1-2; TRBD1 is a possible D gene (5 bases). The CDR3 extends over 15 amino acids. Germline CDR1 is MNHNS and CDR2 is SASEGT. The V gene lost 2 bases and the J gene lost 2 bases, with 12 bases spanning the gap. As DNA, the CDR3 is TGTGCCAGCAGTGAACAGGAGACAGCGAACTATGGCTACACCTTC. Its translation is CASSEQETANYGYTF.

V gene TRBV6-1 combines with J gene TRBJ2-7, with D possibly matching TRBD2 (6 bases). The CDR3 sequence is 14 residues long. The V gene lost 6 bases and the J gene lost 5 bases, with 17 bases spanning the gap. Germline V gives CDR1 MNHNS, CDR2 SASEGT. CDR3 coding DNA: TGTGCCAGCAGGCCGAGGGAGGTTGTCGACGAGCAGTACTTC. It codes for CASRPREVVDEQYF.

The table lists this clonotype with many counts. The genes are TRBV20-1 and TRBJ2-1, with D unclear. The CDR3 consists of 12 residues. Germline CDR1 reads DFQATT; CDR2 reads SNEGSKA (reference sequence). The V gene lost 5 bases and the J gene lost 5 bases, with 10 bases spanning the gap. The CDR3 bases are TGCAGTGCTCCCGGATGGGACAATGAGCAGTTCTTC. Amino acid sequence: CSAPGWDNEQFF.

This clonotype has a count of ten or more. CDR3 in amino acids: CASSQEQGVFYEQYF. The CDR3 DNA reads TGTGCCAGCAGCCAAGAACAGGGGGTATTCTACGAGCAGTACTTC. This chain connects TRBV3-1 to TRBJ2-7; the match to TRBD1 covers 8 bases. The junction had 4 bases not matched to a gene; V was cut back by 0 bases and J by 3 bases. The CDR3 is made up of 15 amino acids. CDR1 is LGHDT and CDR2 is YNNKEL in the germline V gene (reference sequence).

This clonotype was seen at least ten times. V is TRBV5-1 and J is TRBJ2-3, with 7 bases fitting TRBD1. V trimming: 4 bases; J trimming: 4 bases; junction bases outside the gene matches: 3. The germline V gene has CDR1 SGHRS and CDR2 YFSETQ. The CDR3 contains 13 residues. CDR3 sequence: CASSETGADTQYF. The CDR3 nucleotides are TGCGCCAGCAGCGAAACAGGGGCAGATACGCAGTATTTT.

This clonotype has at least ten counts. The chain carries TRBV27 and TRBJ2-7; the match to TRBD1 covers 7 bases. The CDR3 spans 14 residues. J gave up 4 bases and V 2 bases, and 5 bases lay outside the gene matches. Looked up from germline, CDR1 is MNHEY and CDR2 is SMNVEV (reference sequence). The CDR3 DNA reads as TGTGCCAGCAGTTTAGCGACAGGGCTATACGAGCAGTACTTC. Translation: CASSLATGLYEQYF.

This clonotype was seen a handful of times. The genes are TRBV6-5 and TRBJ2-7; 14 bases agree with TRBD2. Germline-derived CDR1 and CDR2 are MNHEY and SVGAGI. V shed 4 bases and J 8 bases; nucleotides not matched to a gene: 10. This CDR3 is built from 16 residues. This CDR3 reads CASSSPGTSGSLKQYF. The CDR3 DNA reads as TGTGCCAGCAGTTCCCCCGGGACTAGCGGGAGTCTAAAGCAGTACTTC.

This clonotype was observed a handful of times. CDR3 sequence (DNA): TGTGCCAGCAGTGAGTCTCTCAGACAAGAGACCCAGTACTTC. Encoded protein: CASSESLRQETQYF. V gene TRBV25-1 combines with J gene TRBJ2-5; D is uncertain. V was trimmed by 3 bases and J by 2 bases, leaving 10 bases between them. The CDR3 extends over 14 amino acids. CDR1 and CDR2 (germline): MGHDK, SYGVNS. Using reference TRBV25-1 and TRBJ2-5 for the parts outside the CDR3, the full variable domain is EADIYQTPRYLVIGTGKKITLECSQTMGHDKMYWYQQDPGMELHLIHYSYGVNSTEKGDLSSESTVSRIRTEHFPLTLESARPSHTSQYLCASSESLRQETQYFGPGTRLLVL.

This clonotype came up many times. The J gene is TRBJ2-7, the V gene TRBV7-8; D is perhaps TRBD1 (6 bases). V gave up 8 bases and J gave up 6 bases, with 17 bases separating them. In germline, CDR1 is SGHVS, CDR2 FQNEAQ. The CDR3 covers 13 residues. The CDR3 loop reads CASSSNYRAEQYF. The CDR3 nucleotides are TGTGCCAGCTCCTCAAACTACAGGGCCGAGCAGTACTTC.

The V call is TRBV13, the J call TRBJ2-1; 8 bases map to TRBD2. Germline CDR1 is PRHDT and CDR2 is FYEKMQ (reference sequence). With 5 bases clipped from V and 6 bases from J, the junction kept 9 bases outside the gene matches. The CDR3 has 15 amino acids. The CDR3 loop reads CASSRGGAGSNEQFF. CDR3 DNA: TGTGCCAGCAGCCGGGGGGGGGCGGGAAGCAATGAGCAGTTCTTC.

This sequence joins TRBV5-1 and TRBJ2-6; 7 bases fit TRBD2. Trimming cost V 4 bases and J 2 bases; bases outside gene matches: 6. The CDR3 contains 16 residues. Looked up from germline, CDR1 is SGHRS and CDR2 is YFSETQ. The CDR3 protein is CASSTRGGAGANVLTF. CDR3 nucleotide sequence: TGCGCCAGCAGCACCCGGGGAGGGGCTGGGGCCAACGTCCTGACTTTC.